The entry below gives a single T cell receptor (beta chain) sequence along with its context. This sample is drawn from a study of blood T cell repertoires in COVID-19. Turning to the study itself: In each case, the material was cDNA or gDNA derived from T cells, B-cell-depleted T cells, or PBMCs.

Method: immunoSEQ multiplex PCR; TCRdb's copy keeps in-frame clones and lacks some. The profile covers about 39,000 clones, with roughly 94% appearing a single time and over 4% taken by the ten largest. The germline V gene encodes CDR1 KGHDR and CDR2 SFDVKD. V lost 9 bases to trimming and J lost 0 bases, with 9 bases between them. The CDR3 spans 13 residues. The sequence was obtained from a human donor with active COVID-19. The donor label of this sample is uncertain. Sequencing used peripheral blood. The J gene is TRBJ2-3, the V gene TRBV24-1, with a possible D match to TRBD2 (6 bases). The CDR3 protein is CATGGISTDTQYF. The CDR3 DNA reads as TGTGCCACCGGGGGGATTAGCACAGATACGCAGTATTTT.